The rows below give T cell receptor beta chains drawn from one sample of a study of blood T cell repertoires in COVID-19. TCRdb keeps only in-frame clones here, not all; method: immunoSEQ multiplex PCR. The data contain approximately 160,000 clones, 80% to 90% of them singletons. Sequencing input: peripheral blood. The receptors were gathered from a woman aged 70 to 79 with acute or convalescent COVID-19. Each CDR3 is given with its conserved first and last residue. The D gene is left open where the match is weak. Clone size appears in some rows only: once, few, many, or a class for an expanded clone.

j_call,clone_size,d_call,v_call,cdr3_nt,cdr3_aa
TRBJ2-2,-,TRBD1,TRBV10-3,TGTGCCATCAGTCATAATTCGGACAGGGTCTACACCGGGGAGCTGTTTTTT,CAISHNSDRVYTGELFF
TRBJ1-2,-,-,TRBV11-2,TGTGCCAGCAGCTTAGGAGTGAGGATGGAAAATGGCTACACCTTC,CASSLGVRMENGYTF
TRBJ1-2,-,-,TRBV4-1,TGCGCCAGCAGCCAAGTCCCCCAGGGACTAGAAACCAACTATGGCTACACCTTC,CASSQVPQGLETNYGYTF
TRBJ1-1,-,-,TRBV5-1,TGCGCCAGCAGCTTGATAGGGGAAAACACTGAAGCTTTCTTT,CASSLIGENTEAFF
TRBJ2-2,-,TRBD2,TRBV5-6,TGTGCCAGCAGCCGGTATAGCGGGAGCCGGTTGTCCGGGGAGCTGTTTTTT,CASSRYSGSRLSGELFF
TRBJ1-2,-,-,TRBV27,TGTGCCAGCAGTTTAAGAGGGCCCCTAACCTATGGCTACACCTTC,CASSLRGPLTYGYTF
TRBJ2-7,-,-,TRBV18,TGTGCCAGCTCACCGGACTCCCACGAGCAGTACTTC,CASSPDSHEQYF
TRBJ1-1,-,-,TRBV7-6,TGTGCCAGCAGCGCAACAGGTTCCATGAACACTGAAGCTTTCTTT,CASSATGSMNTEAFF
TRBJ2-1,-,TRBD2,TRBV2,TGTGCCAGCAGATTGACTAGCGGGAGTTACAATGAGCAGTTCTTC,CASRLTSGSYNEQFF
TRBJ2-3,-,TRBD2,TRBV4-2,TGTGCCAGCAGCCCCAGAGCAGGGCGGGGGGACGGAGATACGCAGTATTTT,CASSPRAGRGDGDTQYF
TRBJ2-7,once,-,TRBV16,TGTGCCAGCAGCCAATCCCACACATACGAGCAGTACTTC,CASSQSHTYEQYF
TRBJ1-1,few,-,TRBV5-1,TGCGCCAGCAGTAGGGTTGCGGGGTTCACTGAAGCTTTCTTT,CASSRVAGFTEAFF
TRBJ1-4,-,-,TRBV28,TGTGCCAGCAGTCCCTATGGGGGGGCGCTCTTTAATGAAAAACTGTTTTTT,CASSPYGGALFNEKLFF
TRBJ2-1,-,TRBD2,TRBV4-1,TGCGCCAGCAGCCAATCTCCGGGACTAGCGTTGTATGAGCAGTTCTTC,CASSQSPGLALYEQFF
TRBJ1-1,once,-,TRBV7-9,TGTGCCAGCAGCTTAGTGGTCAGCGCAAACACTGAAGCTTTCTTT,CASSLVVSANTEAFF
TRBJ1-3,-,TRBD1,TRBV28,TGTGCCAGCAGCCCCGGGGACAGCTCTGGAAACACCATATATTTT,CASSPGDSSGNTIYF
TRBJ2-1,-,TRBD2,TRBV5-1,TGCGCCAGCAGCTTACTAGCGGGTATCAATGAGCAGTTCTTC,CASSLLAGINEQFF
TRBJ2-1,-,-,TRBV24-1,TGTGCCACCAGTGCGGCTTGGGAAAGGGGTGAGCAGTTCTTC,CATSAAWERGEQFF
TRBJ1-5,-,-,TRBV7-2,TGTGCCAGCAGCTTAGTCCGCGGAGATCAGCCCCAGCATTTT,CASSLVRGDQPQHF
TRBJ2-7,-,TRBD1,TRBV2,TGTGCCAGCAGTGACTGGGACAGAACCTACGAGCAGTACTTC,CASSDWDRTYEQYF
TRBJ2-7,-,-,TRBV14,TGTGCCAGCAGCCAAGGGGGACTGGGCTCCTACGAGCAGTACTTC,CASSQGGLGSYEQYF
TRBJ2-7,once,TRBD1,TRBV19,TGTGCCAGTAGTGTCGGGACAGAACCCTACGAGCAGTACTTC,CASSVGTEPYEQYF
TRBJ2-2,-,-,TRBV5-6,TGTGCCAGCAGCTTGCAACAGGGTTCCGGGGAGCTGTTTTTT,CASSLQQGSGELFF
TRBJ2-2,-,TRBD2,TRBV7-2,TGTGCCAGCAGCTTACAACTAGCGGGATGGGCGAACACCGGGGAGCTGTTTTTT,CASSLQLAGWANTGELFF
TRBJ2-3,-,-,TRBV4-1,TGCGCCAGCAGCCAAGCCGGAGCCTACACAGATACGCAGTATTTT,CASSQAGAYTDTQYF
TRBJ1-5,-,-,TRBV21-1,TGTGCCAGCAGCAGACAGGGTGACAATCAGCCCCAGCATTTT,CASSRQGDNQPQHF
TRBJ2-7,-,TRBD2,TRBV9,TGTGCCAGCAGCGTTGAACTAGCGGGCCCCTACGAGCAGTACTTC,CASSVELAGPYEQYF
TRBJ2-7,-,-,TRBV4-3,TGCGCCAGCAGCCAAGAAGTGCGGTCCTACGAGCAGTACTTC,CASSQEVRSYEQYF
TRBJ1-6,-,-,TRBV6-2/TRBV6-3,TGTGCCAGCAGTCCCCCCGGGGGGCTTAATTCACCCCTCCACTTT,CASSPPGGLNSPLHF
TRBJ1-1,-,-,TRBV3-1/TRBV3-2,TGTGCCAGCAGCCCACAAAGGACAGCTGGGGCAGCTTTCTTT,CASSPQRTAGAAFF
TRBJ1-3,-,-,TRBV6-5,TGTGCCAGCAGCCAGGAATCTGGAAACACCATATATTTT,CASSQESGNTIYF
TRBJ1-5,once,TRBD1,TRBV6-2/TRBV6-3,TGTGCCAGCAGTTACTCGACCTTGACAGGGGATCAGCCCCAGCATTTT,CASSYSTLTGDQPQHF
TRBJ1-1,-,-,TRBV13,TGTGCCAGCAGCCCCTGGGAGGGAATGGGGACGAACACTGAAGCTTTCTTT,CASSPWEGMGTNTEAFF
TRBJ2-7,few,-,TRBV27,TGTGCCAGCAGCATTAGCCTTCCCCGGGACGAGCAGTACTTC,CASSISLPRDEQYF
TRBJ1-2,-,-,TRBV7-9,TGTGCCAGCAGCTCAAGCCCAATTTACGCAGGGGACGGCTACACCTTC,CASSSSPIYAGDGYTF
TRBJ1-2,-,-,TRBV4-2,TGTGCCAGCAGCCAAGATAGGGCCGGCGGGGACTATGGCTACACCTTC,CASSQDRAGGDYGYTF
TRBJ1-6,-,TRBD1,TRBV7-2,TGTGCCAGCAGCCTCAGGGGGCGGTTTTCACCCCTCCACTTT,CASSLRGRFSPLHF
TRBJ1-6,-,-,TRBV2,TGTGCCAGCAGTAGGGGGGGCCGGGACATCCGACCTCAGCCCCTCCACTTT,CASSRGGRDIRPQPLHF
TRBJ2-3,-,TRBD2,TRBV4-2,TGTGCCAGCAGCCAAGTTTCCAGCGGGGAACTTAGCACAGATACGCAGTATTTT,CASSQVSSGELSTDTQYF
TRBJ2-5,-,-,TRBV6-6,TGTGCCAGCAGAGTTCCGGCGGGAGAGACCCAGTACTTC,CASRVPAGETQYF
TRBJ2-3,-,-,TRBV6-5,TGTGCCAGCAGGGAGACCGGGACAGATACGCAGTATTTT,CASRETGTDTQYF
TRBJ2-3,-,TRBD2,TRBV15,TGTGCCACCAGGAAAACCGGGACTAGCGGGGGGGCGGATACGCAGTATTTT,CATRKTGTSGGADTQYF
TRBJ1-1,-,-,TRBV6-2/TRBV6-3,TGTGCCAGCAGTTACCGGACCGGGGGATCGTCCGCTTTCTTT,CASSYRTGGSSAFF
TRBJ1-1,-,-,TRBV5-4,TGTGCCAGCAGCGCGGGGATCGGACGGGTGAACACTGAAGCTTTCTTT,CASSAGIGRVNTEAFF
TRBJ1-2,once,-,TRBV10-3,TGTGCCACCCTGTATGACAGTTCTCAGGCGTATGGCTACACCTTC,CATLYDSSQAYGYTF
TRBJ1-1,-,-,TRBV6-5,TGTGCCAGCAGTTACGTTCCCCCGGGACAGAACACTGAAGCTTTCTTT,CASSYVPPGQNTEAFF
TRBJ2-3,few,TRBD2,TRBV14,TGTGCCAGCAGCCAAGATCTGGTCTCCTCCGGGAATCTAGCGGGAGGTAATCCAGATACGCAGTATTTT,CASSQDLVSSGNLAGGNPDTQYF
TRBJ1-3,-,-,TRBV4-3,TGCGCCAGCAGCCAAGGACGGGGCTCTGGAAACACCATATATTTT,CASSQGRGSGNTIYF